Listed below are T cell receptor beta chains from one sample, sequenced in a study of T cell responses to AZD1222 COVID-19 vaccine. The data were produced by immunoSEQ multiplex PCR, yet TCRdb's version contains in-frame clones alone and is incomplete. The sample consists of 85,000 to 110,000 clones, 90% of them appearing once. This sample comprised peripheral blood, obtained on day 0 of AZD1222 vaccination. The receptors originated from an adult in good health. Both conserved end residues are part of each CDR3. Each record gives: D gene, clone size, CDR3 length, V gene, J gene, CDR3 DNA, CDR3 protein. The D gene is left open where the match is weak. Expanded clones get a size class; other rows say once, few or many, or leave the size out.

d_call: NA
clone_size: NA
cdr3_length: 14
v_call: TRBV6-4
j_call: TRBJ2-1
cdr3_nt: TGTGCCAGCAGTGCCTGGGCTGGGGGCGATGAGCAGTTCTTC
cdr3_aa: CASSAWAGGDEQFF

d_call: TRBD2
clone_size: NA
cdr3_length: 14
v_call: TRBV7-3
j_call: TRBJ2-7
cdr3_nt: TGTGCCAGCAGCTCCAGCGGGGGGGCCGAGGAGCAGTACTTC
cdr3_aa: CASSSSGGAEEQYF

d_call: NA
clone_size: NA
cdr3_length: 13
v_call: TRBV7-3
j_call: TRBJ1-1
cdr3_nt: TGTGCCAGCAGCTCCGGGACTCCTCGTGAAGCTTTCTTT
cdr3_aa: CASSSGTPREAFF

d_call: TRBD2
clone_size: NA
cdr3_length: 18
v_call: TRBV5-1
j_call: TRBJ2-1
cdr3_nt: TGCGCCAGCAGCAAACGTCCTACCCTAGCGGGGGGGGACAATGAGCAGTTCTTC
cdr3_aa: CASSKRPTLAGGDNEQFF

d_call: TRBD2
clone_size: NA
cdr3_length: 14
v_call: TRBV3-1/TRBV3-2
j_call: TRBJ2-7
cdr3_nt: TGTGCCAGCAGCAGACTAGCGGGGGGAGTAGAGCAGTACTTC
cdr3_aa: CASSRLAGGVEQYF

d_call: TRBD2
clone_size: NA
cdr3_length: 16
v_call: TRBV3-1/TRBV3-2
j_call: TRBJ2-5
cdr3_nt: TGTGCCAGCAGCCAAACGACTAGCGGGGGGGCCGAGACCCAGTACTTC
cdr3_aa: CASSQTTSGGAETQYF

d_call: NA
clone_size: NA
cdr3_length: 11
v_call: TRBV5-6
j_call: TRBJ2-7
cdr3_nt: TGTGCCAGCAGCTTAGACGCCGAGCAGTACTTC
cdr3_aa: CASSLDAEQYF

d_call: NA
clone_size: NA
cdr3_length: 16
v_call: TRBV10-3
j_call: TRBJ2-1
cdr3_nt: TGTGCCATCAGTGATGGTCGGGGCAGCTCCTACAATGAGCAGTTCTTC
cdr3_aa: CAISDGRGSSYNEQFF

d_call: TRBD2
clone_size: once
cdr3_length: 14
v_call: TRBV2
j_call: TRBJ2-1
cdr3_nt: TGTGCCAGCAGGGGCGGGACTAGCGGGGAATTGGAGTTCTTC
cdr3_aa: CASRGGTSGELEFF

d_call: NA
clone_size: NA
cdr3_length: 14
v_call: TRBV3-1/TRBV3-2
j_call: TRBJ1-2
cdr3_nt: TGTGCCAGCAGCCAAGATGTAGGGGGCTATGGCTACACCTTC
cdr3_aa: CASSQDVGGYGYTF

d_call: NA
clone_size: NA
cdr3_length: 14
v_call: TRBV12-5
j_call: TRBJ2-5
cdr3_nt: TGTGCTAGTGGTTTGGGACAGGGAGGGGAGACCCAGTACTTC
cdr3_aa: CASGLGQGGETQYF

d_call: TRBD1
clone_size: NA
cdr3_length: 15
v_call: TRBV4-2
j_call: TRBJ1-1
cdr3_nt: TGTGCCAGCAGCCAGGGAGACAGGGAGCGGGATGAAGCTTTCTTT
cdr3_aa: CASSQGDRERDEAFF

d_call: TRBD2
clone_size: NA
cdr3_length: 16
v_call: TRBV5-1
j_call: TRBJ2-1
cdr3_nt: TGCGCCAGCAGCCCCTATAGCGGGGGGCCGTACAATGAGCAGTTCTTC
cdr3_aa: CASSPYSGGPYNEQFF

d_call: TRBD2
clone_size: NA
cdr3_length: 14
v_call: TRBV5-1
j_call: TRBJ2-1
cdr3_nt: TGCGCCAGCAGCGTCGGGGGGTCGGGCAATGAGCAGTTCTTC
cdr3_aa: CASSVGGSGNEQFF

d_call: TRBD1
clone_size: NA
cdr3_length: 17
v_call: TRBV4-3
j_call: TRBJ1-2
cdr3_nt: TGCGCCAGCAGCCAAGATCGCGTCAGGGGGTCTTCCTATGGCTACACCTTC
cdr3_aa: CASSQDRVRGSSYGYTF